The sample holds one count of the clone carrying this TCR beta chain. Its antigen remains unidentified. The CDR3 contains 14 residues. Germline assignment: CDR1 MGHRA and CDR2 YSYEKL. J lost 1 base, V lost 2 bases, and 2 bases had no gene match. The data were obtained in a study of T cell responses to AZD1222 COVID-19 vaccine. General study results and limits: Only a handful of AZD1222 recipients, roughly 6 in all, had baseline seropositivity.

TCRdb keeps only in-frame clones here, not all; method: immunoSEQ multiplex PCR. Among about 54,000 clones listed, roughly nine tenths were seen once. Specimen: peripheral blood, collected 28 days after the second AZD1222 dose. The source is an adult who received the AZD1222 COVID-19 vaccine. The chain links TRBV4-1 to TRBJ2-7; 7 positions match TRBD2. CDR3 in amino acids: CASSQLSGSYEQYF. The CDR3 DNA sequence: TGCGCCAGCAGCCAACTTAGCGGGTCCTACGAGCAGTACTTC.